Below are 23 T cell receptor beta chains sequenced from a single sample in a study of T cell changes during pregnancy in multiple sclerosis. Clones were read by immunoSEQ multiplex PCR, and TCRdb kept only the in-frame ones, dropping some. The table shows 65,000 to 95,000 clones, with about 91% occurring only once. This material consisted of peripheral blood, taken before pregnancy. These receptors all come from a female donor with multiple sclerosis, enrolled in a pregnancy study.

This chain uses TRBV7-8 with TRBJ1-1; 10 positions match TRBD1. Germline lookup yields CDR1 SGHVS and CDR2 FQNEAQ. Losses at the gene ends were 5 bases for V and 6 bases for J; bases not matched to a gene: 9. The CDR3 totals 15 residues. The CDR3 nucleotides are TGTGCCAGCAGCATACCGGGACAGGGGTCTGCTGAAGCTTTCTTT. Protein sequence: CASSIPGQGSAEAFF. The full variable domain, in which reference TRBV7-8 and TRBJ1-1 provide the parts outside the CDR3, is GAGVSQSPRYKVAKRGQDVALRCDPISGHVSLFWYQQALGQGPEFLTYFQNEAQLDKSGLPSDRFFAERPEGSVSTLKIQRTQQEDSAVYLCASSIPGQGSAEAFFGQGTRLTVV.

The chain joins TRBV6-1 to TRBJ1-4; 9 bases agree with TRBD1. V was clipped by 6 bases and J by 8 bases; unmatched bases: 7. This CDR3 contains 14 residues. In germline, CDR1 is MNHNS, CDR2 SASEGT. CDR3 nucleotides: TGTGCCAGCAGAATACAGGGGGCTGGAGAAAAACTGTTTTTT. Translated, it gives CASRIQGAGEKLFF.

This clone appeared once. The gene calls are TRBV2 and TRBJ1-2, with D maybe TRBD1 (6 bases). This CDR3 spans 15 amino acids. Trimming took 5 bases from V and 6 from J, leaving 19 bases between them. Germline V lookup: CDR1 SNHLY, CDR2 FYNNEI. The CDR3 DNA sequence: TGTGCCAGCAGTCCCGGGGGGGGCAGTATTCATGGCTACACCTTC. It translates to CASSPGGGSIHGYTF.

This clone was detected once. The chain combines TRBV9 with TRBJ2-5; possibly TRBD2 for D (5 bases). The CDR3 contains 14 residues. Trimming pared 3 bases from V and 5 bases from J, leaving 14 bases between. The V gene's germline CDR1 is SGDLS and CDR2 YYNGEE. CDR3 in amino acids: CASSGGSMFETQYF. In DNA form, the CDR3 reads TGTGCCAGCAGCGGAGGGAGCATGTTCGAGACCCAGTACTTC.

This chain links TRBV5-1 with TRBJ2-7, with 8 bases aligning to TRBD1. V lost 0 bases to trimming and J lost 4 bases; unmatched junction nucleotides: 9. The CDR3 contains 16 residues. Per the germline V gene, CDR1 is SGHRS and CDR2 is YFSETQ. DNA for the CDR3: TGCGCCAGCAGCTTGGGACAGGGGAGAAAGAGGTACGAGCAGTACTTC. Encoded protein: CASSLGQGRKRYEQYF.

The chain uses TRBV5-1 and TRBJ2-5; 9 bases map to TRBD2. V lost 4 bases and J lost 3; bases outside the gene matches: 4. Germline V gene data show CDR1 as SGHRS and CDR2 as YFSETQ. The CDR3 loop spans 14 amino acids. The CDR3 here is CASSAGLAKETQYF. In DNA, the CDR3 is TGCGCCAGCAGCGCCGGACTAGCGAAAGAGACCCAGTACTTC.

The gene calls are TRBV6-1 and TRBJ1-5; TRBD1 might be the D (5 bases). Trimming left V 0 bases short and J 0 bases short, with 15 bases between. CDR1 is MNHNS, CDR2 SASEGT, per germline. The CDR3 runs to 18 residues. CDR3 amino acids: CASSEAQQVLYSNQPQHF. DNA of the CDR3: TGTGCCAGCAGTGAAGCGCAACAGGTTCTATATAGCAATCAGCCCCAGCATTTT.

This clone has just a few counts. J is TRBJ1-2 and V is TRBV7-8; D call uncertain. V lost 4 bases to trimming and J lost 2 bases, with 11 bases between them. CDR3 size: 14 residues. Germline V gene sequence: CDR1 SGHVS, CDR2 FQNEAQ. The CDR3 spells CASSSREVNYGYTF. DNA of the CDR3: TGTGCCAGCAGCTCTCGAGAGGTGAACTATGGCTACACCTTC.

This chain links TRBV30 with TRBJ1-1; D is undetermined. The V and J ends lost 0 bases and 2 bases respectively, with 7 bases between them. The length of the CDR3 is 13 residues. Germline lookup yields CDR1 GTSNPN and CDR2 SVGIG (reference sequence). Here the CDR3 reads CAWSVLINTEAFF. As DNA, the CDR3 is TGTGCCTGGAGTGTACTTATCAACACTGAAGCTTTCTTT.

The rearrangement uses TRBV7-9 and TRBJ2-5, with 7 bases fitting TRBD1. The V segment lost 1 base and the J segment 1 base; nucleotides outside the gene matches: 6. Per the germline V gene, CDR1 is SEHNR and CDR2 is FQNEAQ (reference sequence). The CDR3 sequence is 16 residues long. The CDR3 region is CASSLVGQSLQETQYF. The CDR3 DNA reads TGTGCCAGCAGCTTAGTGGGACAGAGCCTCCAAGAGACCCAGTACTTC.

A note on this clone: Other DNA sequences from this sample encode an identical CDR3 as well. The rearrangement joins TRBV9 to TRBJ1-6, with 7 nucleotides matching TRBD1. This CDR3 region has 14 residues. Per germline, CDR1 SGDLS and CDR2 YYNGEE. Trimming took 0 bases from V and 8 from J; bases not matched to a gene: 2. CDR3 DNA sequence: TGTGCCAGCAGCGTAGGACAGGGAGATTCACCCCTCCACTTT. This gives the protein CASSVGQGDSPLHF.

The count of this clone is one. V and J are TRBV2 and TRBJ1-1, with D perhaps TRBD1 (6 bases). This CDR3 comprises 12 residues. Germline V gene lookup returns CDR1 SNHLY and CDR2 FYNNEI. V was pared by 10 bases and J by 6 bases, with 15 bases between. CDR3 region: CATRGRQPEAFF. The CDR3, as DNA: TGTGCCACCAGGGGTCGACAACCTGAAGCTTTCTTT.

In DNA, the CDR3 is TGTGCCAGCAGCCGCGTGGGGGGGTACGAGCAGTACTTC. This translates into CASSRVGGYEQYF. The rearrangement uses TRBV7-9 and TRBJ2-7, with TRBD2 identical over 7 bases. Germline V gene lookup returns CDR1 SEHNR and CDR2 FQNEAQ (reference sequence). The length of the CDR3 is 13 residues. With V trimmed by 5 bases and J by 4 bases, 5 bases remained unmatched.

This clone has just one count. CDR3 sequence: CASSLDGQGYAEQYF. CDR3 DNA: TGCGCCAGCAGCCTCGACGGACAGGGTTACGCCGAGCAGTACTTC. The gene calls are TRBV4-1 and TRBJ2-7; TRBD1 matches at 8 bases. This CDR3 spans 15 amino acids. V shed 4 bases, J shed 6 bases, and the junction held 11 bases outside the gene matches. CDR1 and CDR2 (germline): MGHRA, YSYEKL.

This clone was seen once. The gene calls are TRBV28 and TRBJ1-2; a weak D match, TRBD1 (5 bases). Trimming pared 6 bases from V and 3 bases from J, leaving 11 bases between. The CDR3 runs 13 residues. Per germline, CDR1 MDHEN and CDR2 SYDVKM. Here the CDR3 DNA reads TGTGCCAGCAGCCTATGGGGGGACTATGGCTACACCTTC. It encodes CASSLWGDYGYTF.

A single count supports this clone. The chain links TRBV14 to TRBJ2-1; perhaps TRBD2 as D (6 bases). Germline V gene lookup returns CDR1 SGHDN and CDR2 FVKESK. The germline V and J ends were trimmed by 0 bases and 3 bases, with 18 bases remaining between them. The CDR3 runs to 18 residues. CDR3 in amino acids: CASSQESSKTRGYNEQFF. CDR3 coding DNA: TGTGCCAGCAGCCAAGAGTCCAGTAAGACTAGAGGCTACAATGAGCAGTTCTTC. The full variable domain, in which reference TRBV14 and TRBJ2-1 provide the parts outside the CDR3, is EAGVTQFPSHSVIEKGQTVTLRCDPISGHDNLYWYRRVMGKEIKFLLHFVKESKQDESGMPNNRFLAERTGGTYSTLKVQPAELEDSGVYFCASSQESSKTRGYNEQFFGPGTRLTVL.

The V call is TRBV21-1, the J call TRBJ1-5; TRBD1 is taken as the D call from the table, unchecked against the DNA. TRBV21-1 is a pseudogene. CDR3 size: 13 residues. Here the CDR3 reads CASRAGWGQPQHF. As DNA, the CDR3 is TGTGCCAGCCGCGCAGGGTGGGGTCAGCCCCAGCATTTT.

This clone was picked up a small number of times. The genes are TRBV9 and TRBJ2-2; TRBD2 matches 8 bases. Trimming cost V 4 bases and J 3 bases; bases outside gene matches: 11. The length of the CDR3 is 17 residues. Germline loops: CDR1 SGDLS, CDR2 YYNGEE. The CDR3 spells CASSLSGSGADTGELFF. The CDR3 DNA follows: TGTGCCAGCAGCCTTTCTGGTAGCGGGGCCGACACCGGGGAGCTGTTTTTT. Full variable domain (missing parts from reference TRBV9 and TRBJ2-2): DSGVTQTPKHLITATGQRVTLRCSPRSGDLSVYWYQQSLDQGLQFLIQYYNGEERAKGNILERFSAQQFPDLHSELNLSSLELGDSALYFCASSLSGSGADTGELFFGEGSRLTVL.

This clone showed up just once. The chain employs TRBV4-3 and TRBJ1-6; D perhaps matches TRBD1 (5 bases). Germline-derived CDR1 and CDR2 are LGHNA and YSLEER. The CDR3 extends over 15 amino acids. V gave up 1 base and J gave up 6 bases, with 10 bases separating them. The CDR3 spells CASSQGTGFNSPLHF. The CDR3 nucleotides are TGCGCCAGCAGCCAAGGCACAGGTTTTAATTCACCCCTCCACTTT.

The J gene is TRBJ2-3, the V gene TRBV29-1; the D gene is possibly TRBD1 (7 bases). The CDR3 sequence is 16 residues long. Germline CDR1 reads SQVTM; CDR2 reads ANQGSEA. Trimming left V 6 bases short and J 6 bases short, with 25 bases between. The CDR3 sequence is CSVRGAGQRKFDTQYF. In DNA form, the CDR3 reads TGCAGCGTAAGGGGGGCGGGACAGAGAAAGTTCGATACGCAGTATTTT.

V is TRBV10-3 and J is TRBJ1-2; D not resolved. V lost 4 bases and J 4 bases, leaving 10 bases between the germline ends. Per the germline V gene, CDR1 is ENHRY and CDR2 is SYGVKD. The length of the CDR3 is 13 residues. The CDR3 loop is CAISGPGAYGYTF. The CDR3 DNA sequence: TGTGCCATCAGTGGTCCCGGAGCCTATGGCTACACCTTC.

The rearrangement links TRBV7-9 to TRBJ2-2; 7 nucleotides align to TRBD1. Germline V lookup: CDR1 SEHNR, CDR2 FQNEAQ (reference sequence). The CDR3 spans 15 residues. Trimming cost V 6 bases and J 2 bases; bases outside gene matches: 6. In nucleotides, the CDR3 is TGTGCCAGCAGTTCCCGGGACAGCAACACCGGGGAGCTGTTTTTT. Translation: CASSSRDSNTGELFF.

The chain has TRBV28 and TRBJ1-6; TRBD1 matches 7 bases. CDR1 MDHEN and CDR2 SYDVKM come from the germline V gene. The length of the CDR3 is 14 residues. Unmatched junction bases numbered 8, after V lost 7 bases and J lost 8 bases. In DNA, the CDR3 is TGTGCCAGCAATGAGGGGGCGTTGGATTCACCCCTCCACTTT. Protein sequence: CASNEGALDSPLHF. The full variable domain, with the rest looked up from reference TRBV28 and TRBJ1-6, is DVKVTQSSRYLVKRTGEKVFLECVQDMDHENMFWYRQDPGLGLRLIYFSYDVKMKEKGDIPEGYSVSREKKERFSLILESASTNQTSMYLCASNEGALDSPLHFGNGTRLTVT.